This TCR beta chain was identified during a study of T cells in pancreatic ductal adenocarcinoma. The table came from immunoSEQ multiplex PCR; TCRdb's copy has only in-frame clones and leaves some out. Here the sample spans roughly 100,000 clones, 90% to 95% being singletons. The CDR3 runs to 16 residues. Germline V lookup: CDR1 SGHRS, CDR2 YFSETQ. The V segment lost 4 bases and the J segment 6 bases; nucleotides outside the gene matches: 5. Selected pancreatic ductal adenocarcinoma patients had undergone surgery without neoadjuvant therapy. Findings of the study overall: This surgical cohort overrepresents the minority presenting with early-stage disease.

With regard to this clone: Its target is unknown.

This clonotype was sampled from a human donor with pancreatic ductal adenocarcinoma. The V call is TRBV5-1, the J call TRBJ2-1, with 15 bases that match TRBD2. Input material: PBMCs. As DNA, the CDR3 is TGCGCCAGCAGCATCGGACTAGCGGGAGGGCGCAATGAGCAGTTCTTC. It is translated as CASSIGLAGGRNEQFF.